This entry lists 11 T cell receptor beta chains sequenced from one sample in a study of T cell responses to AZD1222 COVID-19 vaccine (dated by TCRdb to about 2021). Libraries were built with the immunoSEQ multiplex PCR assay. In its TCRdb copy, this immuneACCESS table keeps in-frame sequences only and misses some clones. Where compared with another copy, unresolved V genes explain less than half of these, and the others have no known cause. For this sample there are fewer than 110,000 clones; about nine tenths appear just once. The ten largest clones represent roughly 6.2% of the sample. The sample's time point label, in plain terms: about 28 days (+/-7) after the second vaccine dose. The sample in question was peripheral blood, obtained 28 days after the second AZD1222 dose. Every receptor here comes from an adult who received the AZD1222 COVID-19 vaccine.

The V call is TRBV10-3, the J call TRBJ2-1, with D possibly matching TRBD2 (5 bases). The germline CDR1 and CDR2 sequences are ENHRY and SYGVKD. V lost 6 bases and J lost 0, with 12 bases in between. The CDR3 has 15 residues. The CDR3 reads CAIRGSGSSYNEQFF. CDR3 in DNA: TGTGCCATCAGAGGCTCGGGGAGCTCCTACAATGAGCAGTTCTTC.

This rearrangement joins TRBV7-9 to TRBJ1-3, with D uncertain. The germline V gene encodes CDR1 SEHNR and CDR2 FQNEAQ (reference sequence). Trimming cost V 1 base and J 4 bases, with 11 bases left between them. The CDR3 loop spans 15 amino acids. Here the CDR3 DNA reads TGTGCCAGCAGCTTAGAGAGCTCCCCGGGAAACACCATATATTTT. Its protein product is CASSLESSPGNTIYF. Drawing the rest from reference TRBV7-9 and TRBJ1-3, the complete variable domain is DTGVSQNPRHKITKRGQNVTFRCDPISEHNRLYWYRQTLGQGPEFLTYFQNEAQLEKSRLLSDRFSAERPKGSFSTLEIQRTEQGDSAMYLCASSLESSPGNTIYFGEGSWLTVV.

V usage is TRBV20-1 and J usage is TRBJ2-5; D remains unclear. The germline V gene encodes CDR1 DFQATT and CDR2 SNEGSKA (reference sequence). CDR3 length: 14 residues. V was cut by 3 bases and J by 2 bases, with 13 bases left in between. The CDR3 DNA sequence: TGCAGTGCTAGTCCGCACCGCAGACAAGAGACCCAGTACTTC. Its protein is CSASPHRRQETQYF.

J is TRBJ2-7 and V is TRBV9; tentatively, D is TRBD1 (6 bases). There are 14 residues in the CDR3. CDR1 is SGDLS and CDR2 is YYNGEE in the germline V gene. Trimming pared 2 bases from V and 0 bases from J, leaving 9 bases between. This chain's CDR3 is CASSVATGSYEQYF. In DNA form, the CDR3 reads TGTGCCAGCAGCGTTGCGACAGGCTCCTACGAGCAGTACTTC.

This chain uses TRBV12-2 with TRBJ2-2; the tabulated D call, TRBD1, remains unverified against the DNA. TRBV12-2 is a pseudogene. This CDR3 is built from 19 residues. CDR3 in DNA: TGTGCAAGTCGCATACCGGCCGGGACAACCACGAAGGGCACCGGGGAGCTGTTTTTT. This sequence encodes CASRIPAGTTTKGTGELFF.

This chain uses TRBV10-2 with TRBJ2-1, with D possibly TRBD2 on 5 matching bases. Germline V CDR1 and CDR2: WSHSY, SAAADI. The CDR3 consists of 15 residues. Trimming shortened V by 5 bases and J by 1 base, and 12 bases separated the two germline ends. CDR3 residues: CASSPRGLSYNEQFF. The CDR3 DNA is TGCGCCAGCAGTCCTCGAGGGCTTTCCTACAATGAGCAGTTCTTC.

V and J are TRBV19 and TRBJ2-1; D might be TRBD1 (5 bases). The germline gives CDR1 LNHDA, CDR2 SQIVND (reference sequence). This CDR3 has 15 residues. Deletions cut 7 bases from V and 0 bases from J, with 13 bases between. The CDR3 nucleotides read TGTGCCAGTATTCCCTGGGGCGGCTCCTACAATGAGCAGTTCTTC. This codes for CASIPWGGSYNEQFF.

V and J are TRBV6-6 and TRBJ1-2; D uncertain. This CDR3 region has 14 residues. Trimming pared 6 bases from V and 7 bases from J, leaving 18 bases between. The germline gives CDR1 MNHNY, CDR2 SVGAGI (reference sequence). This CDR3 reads CASSPDAAVGGYTF. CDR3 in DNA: TGTGCCAGCAGCCCGGATGCGGCCGTTGGTGGCTACACCTTC.

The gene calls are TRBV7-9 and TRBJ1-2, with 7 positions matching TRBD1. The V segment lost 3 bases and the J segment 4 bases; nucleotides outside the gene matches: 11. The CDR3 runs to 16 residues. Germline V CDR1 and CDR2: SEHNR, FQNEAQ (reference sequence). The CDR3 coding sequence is TGTGCCAGCAGCTTCAGGGACAGCAAAAGGGGCTATGGCTACACCTTC. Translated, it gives CASSFRDSKRGYGYTF.

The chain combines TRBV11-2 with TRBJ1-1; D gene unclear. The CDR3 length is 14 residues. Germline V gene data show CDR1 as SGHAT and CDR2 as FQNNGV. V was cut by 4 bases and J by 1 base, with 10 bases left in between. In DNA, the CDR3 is TGTGCCAGCAGCTGGGTCTCCACGAACACTGAAGCTTTCTTT. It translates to CASSWVSTNTEAFF.

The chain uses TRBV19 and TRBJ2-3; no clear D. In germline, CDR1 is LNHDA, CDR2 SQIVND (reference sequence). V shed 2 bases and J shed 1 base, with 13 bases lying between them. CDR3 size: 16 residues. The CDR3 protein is CASSIPRPEGTDTQYF. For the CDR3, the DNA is TGTGCCAGTAGTATACCTCGCCCCGAGGGCACAGATACGCAGTATTTT.